A single T cell receptor (beta chain) is shown here with its context. The antigen remains undetermined. The record originates from a study of T-cell memory formation after mild COVID-19. Turning to the study itself: There were largely donor-specific TCR clusters.

MiXCR, run by TCRdb on the 5' RACE reads, gives a single entry per CDR3 protein. In the table there are some 160,000 distinct CDR3 sequences, about an eighth of which are singletons. CDR3 length: 14 amino acids. Per germline, CDR1 SGDLS and CDR2 YYNGEE. Trimming stripped 6 bases from V and 0 bases from J, with 10 bases between. Overall study findings and caveats: Second-wave clones that peaked on day 37 lacked confirmed SARS-CoV-2 specificity. There were some responding clones in pre-infection memory, which suggested that cross-reactive memory had joined.

This chain uses TRBV9 with TRBJ2-1; D is unresolved. The sequencing sample was made of PBMCs or a T cell subset sorted from them (not recorded which). This receptor was identified in a man aged 18 to 30 who had mild COVID-19 (a few samples of this study predate the infection). Cell type and time point are not known. The CDR3 DNA follows: TGTGCCAGCACACGGTCCCCCTCCTACAATGAGCAGTTCTTC. Its protein product is CASTRSPSYNEQFF.